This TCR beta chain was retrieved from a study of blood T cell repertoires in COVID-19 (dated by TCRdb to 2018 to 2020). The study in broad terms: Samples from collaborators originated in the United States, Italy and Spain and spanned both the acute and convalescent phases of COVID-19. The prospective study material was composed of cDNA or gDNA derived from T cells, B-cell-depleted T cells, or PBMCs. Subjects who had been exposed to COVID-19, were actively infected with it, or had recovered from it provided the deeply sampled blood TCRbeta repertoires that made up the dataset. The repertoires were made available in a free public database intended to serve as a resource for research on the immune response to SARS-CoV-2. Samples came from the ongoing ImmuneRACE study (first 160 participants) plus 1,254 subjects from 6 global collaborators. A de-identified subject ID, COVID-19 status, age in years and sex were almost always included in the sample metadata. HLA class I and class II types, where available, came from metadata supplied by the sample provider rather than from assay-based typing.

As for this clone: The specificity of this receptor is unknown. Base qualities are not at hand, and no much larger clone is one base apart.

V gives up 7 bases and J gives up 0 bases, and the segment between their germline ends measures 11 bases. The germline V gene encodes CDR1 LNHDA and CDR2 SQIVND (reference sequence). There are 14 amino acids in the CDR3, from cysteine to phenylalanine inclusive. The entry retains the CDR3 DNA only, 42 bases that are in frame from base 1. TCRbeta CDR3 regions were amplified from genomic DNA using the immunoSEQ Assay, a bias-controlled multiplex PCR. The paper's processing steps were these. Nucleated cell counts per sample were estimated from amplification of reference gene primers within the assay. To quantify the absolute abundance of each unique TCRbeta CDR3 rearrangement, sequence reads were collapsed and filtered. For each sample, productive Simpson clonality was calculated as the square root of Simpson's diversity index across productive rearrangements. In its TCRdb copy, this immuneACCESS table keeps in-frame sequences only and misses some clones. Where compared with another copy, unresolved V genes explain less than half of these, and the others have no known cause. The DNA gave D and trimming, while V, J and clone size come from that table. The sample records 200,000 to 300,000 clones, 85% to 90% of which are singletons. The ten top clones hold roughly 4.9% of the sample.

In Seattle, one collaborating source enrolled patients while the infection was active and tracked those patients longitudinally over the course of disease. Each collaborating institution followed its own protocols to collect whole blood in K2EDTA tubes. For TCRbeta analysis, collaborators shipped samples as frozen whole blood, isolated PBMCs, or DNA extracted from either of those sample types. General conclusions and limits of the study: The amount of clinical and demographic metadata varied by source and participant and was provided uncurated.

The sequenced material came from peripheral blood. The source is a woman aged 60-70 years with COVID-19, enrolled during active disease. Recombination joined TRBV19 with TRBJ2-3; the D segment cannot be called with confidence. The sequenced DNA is TGTGCCAGTAAAGTGGCAGATAGCACAGATACGCAGTATTTT. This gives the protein CASKVADSTDTQYF.